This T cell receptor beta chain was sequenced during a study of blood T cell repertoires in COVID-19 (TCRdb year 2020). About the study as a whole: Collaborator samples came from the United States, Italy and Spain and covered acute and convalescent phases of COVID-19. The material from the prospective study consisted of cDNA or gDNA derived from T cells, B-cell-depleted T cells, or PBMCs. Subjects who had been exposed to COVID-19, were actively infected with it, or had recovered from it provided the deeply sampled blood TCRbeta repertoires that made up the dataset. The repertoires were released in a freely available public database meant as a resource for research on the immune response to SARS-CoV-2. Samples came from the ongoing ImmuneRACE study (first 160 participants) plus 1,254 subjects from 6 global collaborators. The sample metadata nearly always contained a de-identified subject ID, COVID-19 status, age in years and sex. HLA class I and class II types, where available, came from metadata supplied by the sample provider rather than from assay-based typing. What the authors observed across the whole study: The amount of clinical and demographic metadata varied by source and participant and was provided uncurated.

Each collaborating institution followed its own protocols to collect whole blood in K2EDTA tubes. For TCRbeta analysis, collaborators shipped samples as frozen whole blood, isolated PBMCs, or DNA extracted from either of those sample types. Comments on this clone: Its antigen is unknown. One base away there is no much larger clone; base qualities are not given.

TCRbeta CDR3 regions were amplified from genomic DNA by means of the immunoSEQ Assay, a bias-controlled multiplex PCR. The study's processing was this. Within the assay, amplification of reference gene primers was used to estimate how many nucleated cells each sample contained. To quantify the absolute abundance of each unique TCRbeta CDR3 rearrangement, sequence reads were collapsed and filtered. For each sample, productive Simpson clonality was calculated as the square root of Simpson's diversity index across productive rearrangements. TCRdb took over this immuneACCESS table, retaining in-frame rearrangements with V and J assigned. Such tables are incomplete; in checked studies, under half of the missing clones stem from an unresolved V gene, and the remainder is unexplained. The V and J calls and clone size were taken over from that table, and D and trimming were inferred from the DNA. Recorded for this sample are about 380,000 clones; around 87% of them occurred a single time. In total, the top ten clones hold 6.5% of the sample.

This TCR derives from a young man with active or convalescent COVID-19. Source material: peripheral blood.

The DNA sequence is given as TGTGCCAGCACCCGCATCGGAGCGGTACAAGAGACCCAGTACTTC. Translated, it gives CASTRIGAVQETQYF. The chain is encoded by TRBV4-2 joined to TRBJ2-5, with TRBD2 as a weak D call on 5 bases. Counted from cysteine to phenylalanine, this CDR3 has 15 amino acids. Only the CDR3 DNA is retained, 45 bases long and in frame from the first base. The germline V gene provides CDR1 LGHNA and CDR2 YNFKEQ. Trimming removed 7 bases from V and 2 bases from J, leaving 17 bases between the germline ends.